One and the same sample provided the 23 T cell receptor beta chains below, sequenced in a study of siplizumab effects on memory and regulatory T cells. Profiling relied on immunoSEQ multiplex PCR, and the TCRdb table lists in-frame clones only, not all of them. The repertoire holds about 100,000 clones, with 91% as singletons. Source material: CD4+ T cells sorted from blood. The receptors originated from a human donor in good health.

The V call is TRBV7-8, the J call TRBJ2-2; 9 nucleotides align to TRBD2. The CDR3 sequence is 15 residues long. Looked up from germline, CDR1 is SGHVS and CDR2 is FQNEAQ. V dropped 5 bases and J dropped 7; count of bases not matched to a gene: 8. This chain's CDR3 is CASSPLAGGIGELFF. The CDR3 bases are TGTGCCAGCAGCCCCCTGGCGGGGGGGATCGGGGAGCTGTTTTTT.

The V gene is TRBV23-1, the J gene TRBJ1-5; D is uncertain. Being an ORF, TRBV23-1 has a function that is uncertain. Trimming stripped 2 bases from V and 1 base from J, with 6 bases between. CDR3 length equals 14 residues. In DNA, the CDR3 is TGCGCCAGCAGTCAACTAGAAAGCAATCAGCCCCAGCATTTT. Its translation: CASSQLESNQPQHF.

The chain joins TRBV10-3 to TRBJ1-4; 7 bases are a match to TRBD1. CDR3 size: 13 residues. Germline trimming cut 7 bases from V and 3 bases from J; bases unmatched to any gene: 2. Germline lookup yields CDR1 ENHRY and CDR2 SYGVKD. The CDR3 region has the DNA TGTGCCATCAAGGGGGCGGCTAATGAAAAACTGTTTTTT. Translation: CAIKGAANEKLFF.

There are a few counts of this clone. The V and J genes are TRBV2 and TRBJ2-7, with D possibly being TRBD2 (5 bases). The V gene lost 7 bases and the J gene lost 3 bases, with 16 bases spanning the gap. Germline loops: CDR1 SNHLY, CDR2 FYNNEI. This CDR3 contains 14 residues. CDR3 nucleotides: TGTGCCAGCACCCGACCGGGGTGGGACTACGAGCAGTACTTC. It specifies CASTRPGWDYEQYF.

J is TRBJ1-6 and V is TRBV2; no firm D call. Between the trimmed V and J ends, which lost 2 bases and 9 bases, there was a span of 11 bases. This CDR3 region has 14 residues. CDR1 is SNHLY, CDR2 FYNNEI, per germline. Written as DNA, the CDR3 is TGTGCCAGCAGTGAAACAGACGAGGGTTCACCCCTCCACTTT. Translation gives CASSETDEGSPLHF.

The chain employs TRBV5-6 and TRBJ2-3; D gene unclear. The CDR3 has 12 amino acids. The germline V and J ends were trimmed by 1 base and 2 bases, with 2 bases remaining between them. The germline CDR1 and CDR2 sequences are SGHDT and YYEEEE. The CDR3, as DNA: TGTGCCAGCAGCTTGCCCACAGATACGCAGTATTTT. This codes for CASSLPTDTQYF.

V usage is TRBV2 and J usage is TRBJ2-7; D is unresolved. Trimming shortened V by 4 bases and J by 0 bases, and 10 bases separated the two germline ends. This CDR3 is 14 amino acids long. The germline CDR1 and CDR2 sequences are SNHLY and FYNNEI. This CDR3 is CASSGTVSSYEQYF. Here the CDR3 DNA reads TGTGCCAGCAGTGGCACAGTGAGCTCCTACGAGCAGTACTTC.

This clone was seen only a few times. The rearrangement joins TRBV21-1 to TRBJ2-2; the table's D call, TRBD2, has no DNA check behind it. TRBV21-1 is classified as a pseudogene. This CDR3 contains 17 residues. CDR3 protein: CASSNSTSGGQTGELFF. The DNA for the CDR3 is TGTGCCAGCAGCAATTCGACTAGCGGGGGGCAAACCGGGGAGCTGTTTTTT.

This sequence joins TRBV4-3 and TRBJ2-1; D may be TRBD2 (5 bases). The germline V gene has CDR1 LGHNA and CDR2 YSLEER. The V end lost 5 bases, the J end lost 9 bases, and 17 bases lay between the germline ends. This CDR3 has 14 residues. The CDR3 protein is CASSATPLAGEQFF. CDR3 DNA: TGCGCCAGCAGCGCGACCCCGCTAGCCGGTGAGCAGTTCTTC.

Here the CDR3 reads CASSLGVHTYGYTF. In DNA form, the CDR3 reads TGTGCCAGCAGCTTAGGGGTCCACACGTATGGCTACACCTTC. The V gene is TRBV7-2, the J gene TRBJ1-2, with D uncertain. Germline V gene lookup returns CDR1 SGHTA and CDR2 FQGNSA. V lost 1 base and J lost 5, with 11 bases in between. The CDR3 has 14 amino acids.

V and J are TRBV29-1 and TRBJ2-3; TRBD2 agrees at 10 bases. From germline, CDR1 is SQVTM and CDR2 ANQGSEA. V gave up 4 bases and J gave up 6 bases; unmatched junction bases: 10. CDR3 length: 15 amino acids. As DNA, the CDR3 is TGCAGCGTTGGGGTGAGCGGGGGGGGTTCGGATACGCAGTATTTT. Translation: CSVGVSGGGSDTQYF.

The chain recombines TRBV29-1 with TRBJ2-3; 8 bases agree with TRBD2. The CDR3 covers 14 residues. After removal of 5 bases from V and 3 bases from J, the junction contained 7 bases not matched to a gene. The germline CDR1 and CDR2 sequences are SQVTM and ANQGSEA. The CDR3 DNA is TGCAGCGTTTTAGCGGGGCTGGTGACAGATACGCAGTATTTT. This sequence encodes CSVLAGLVTDTQYF.

The chain uses TRBV10-2 and TRBJ1-3, with D uncertain. CDR1 and CDR2 from the germline V gene are WSHSY and SAAADI. CDR3 size: 11 residues. The V gene lost 6 bases and the J gene lost 6 bases, with 6 bases spanning the gap. The CDR3 DNA reads as TGCGCCAGCAGGGACGTAAACACCATATATTTT. It translates to CASRDVNTIYF.

The rearrangement links TRBV30 to TRBJ1-5, with D tentatively TRBD1 (5 bases). The germline V gene encodes CDR1 GTSNPN and CDR2 SVGIG (reference sequence). V lost 4 bases and J lost 3, with 10 bases in between. This CDR3 spans 13 amino acids. CDR3 region: CAWNTGPNQPQHF. For the CDR3, the DNA is TGTGCCTGGAACACGGGGCCCAATCAGCCCCAGCATTTT.

The chain employs TRBV10-3 and TRBJ1-1; D is perhaps TRBD1 (5 bases). Germline assignment: CDR1 ENHRY and CDR2 SYGVKD. This CDR3 region has 13 residues. V lost 3 bases to trimming and J lost 2 bases, with 7 bases between them. CDR3 loop: CAISDQGNTEAFF. CDR3 bases: TGTGCCATCAGTGATCAGGGAAACACTGAAGCTTTCTTT.

The chain has TRBV5-4 and TRBJ1-2; D remains unclear. Germline V lookup: CDR1 SGHNT, CDR2 YYREEE (reference sequence). This CDR3 is 13 amino acids long. V dropped 0 bases and J dropped 0 bases, with 3 bases sitting between them. The CDR3 spells CASSLGSNYGYTF. The DNA for the CDR3 is TGTGCCAGCAGCTTGGGCTCTAACTATGGCTACACCTTC.

This clone was seen only a few times. V gene TRBV5-1 combines with J gene TRBJ2-7; 8 bases align to TRBD1. Germline loops: CDR1 SGHRS, CDR2 YFSETQ. J gave up 3 bases and V 7 bases, and 6 bases lay outside the gene matches. The CDR3 is made up of 13 amino acids. The CDR3 coding sequence is TGCGCCAGCGGAGTGACAGGGGTCTACGAGCAGTACTTC. As protein: CASGVTGVYEQYF.

The chain combines TRBV7-9 with TRBJ1-3, with no clear D. The germline CDR1 and CDR2 sequences are SEHNR and FQNEAQ (reference sequence). This CDR3 spans 16 amino acids. The ends were cut back, 1 base at V and 0 bases at J, with 10 bases in the middle. CDR3 nucleotides: TGTGCCAGCAGCTTAGGACGGCGAAGCTCTGGAAACACCATATATTTT. Protein sequence: CASSLGRRSSGNTIYF.

The rearrangement uses TRBV6-5 and TRBJ2-3; TRBD2 matches at 8 bases. CDR1 is MNHEY and CDR2 is SVGAGI in the germline V gene. The V segment lost 5 bases and the J segment 6 bases; nucleotides outside the gene matches: 10. This CDR3 comprises 15 residues. In DNA, the CDR3 is TGTGCCAGCAGTGTACCGGGACTAGGGAACGATACGCAGTATTTT. Amino acid sequence: CASSVPGLGNDTQYF.

The chain has TRBV6-1 and TRBJ2-7; no clear D gene. The V gene lost 3 bases and the J gene lost 6 bases, with 6 bases spanning the gap. The CDR3 has 11 residues. Per germline, CDR1 MNHNS and CDR2 SASEGT. CDR3 bases: TGTGCCAGCAGTGATGTGGGCGAGCAGTACTTC. Translated, it gives CASSDVGEQYF.

J is TRBJ2-1 and V is TRBV14, with D maybe TRBD2 (6 bases). V was trimmed by 6 bases and J by 10 bases, leaving 25 bases between them. The CDR3 length is 16 residues. Germline V CDR1 and CDR2: SGHDN, FVKESK. CDR3 nucleotide sequence: TGTGCCAGCAGACCGCTCGAAGTAGCGGTCCAGCCGGAGCAGTTCTTC. Protein sequence: CASRPLEVAVQPEQFF.

The gene calls are TRBV25-1 and TRBJ1-3, with a weak D call TRBD1 (5 bases). CDR1 is MGHDK and CDR2 is SYGVNS in the germline V gene. The V gene lost 8 bases and the J gene lost 3 bases, with 11 bases spanning the gap. The length of the CDR3 is 13 residues. CDR3 residues: CASVKGDGNTIYF. DNA for the CDR3: TGTGCCAGCGTGAAAGGGGATGGAAACACCATATATTTT. Based on the CDR3 plus reference TRBV25-1 and TRBJ1-3, the full variable domain is EADIYQTPRYLVIGTGKKITLECSQTMGHDKMYWYQQDPGMELHLIHYSYGVNSTEKGDLSSESTVSRIRTEHFPLTLESARPSHTSQYLCASVKGDGNTIYFGEGSWLTVV.

The chain uses TRBV11-2 and TRBJ2-5; 7 nucleotides agree with TRBD1. The CDR3 has 17 residues. The trim removed 5 bases at V and 2 bases at J, leaving 14 bases unmatched. In germline, CDR1 is SGHAT, CDR2 FQNNGV. The CDR3 loop reads CASSPIRDSPTQETQYF. Written as DNA, the CDR3 is TGTGCCAGCAGCCCTATCCGGGACAGCCCTACACAAGAGACCCAGTACTTC.